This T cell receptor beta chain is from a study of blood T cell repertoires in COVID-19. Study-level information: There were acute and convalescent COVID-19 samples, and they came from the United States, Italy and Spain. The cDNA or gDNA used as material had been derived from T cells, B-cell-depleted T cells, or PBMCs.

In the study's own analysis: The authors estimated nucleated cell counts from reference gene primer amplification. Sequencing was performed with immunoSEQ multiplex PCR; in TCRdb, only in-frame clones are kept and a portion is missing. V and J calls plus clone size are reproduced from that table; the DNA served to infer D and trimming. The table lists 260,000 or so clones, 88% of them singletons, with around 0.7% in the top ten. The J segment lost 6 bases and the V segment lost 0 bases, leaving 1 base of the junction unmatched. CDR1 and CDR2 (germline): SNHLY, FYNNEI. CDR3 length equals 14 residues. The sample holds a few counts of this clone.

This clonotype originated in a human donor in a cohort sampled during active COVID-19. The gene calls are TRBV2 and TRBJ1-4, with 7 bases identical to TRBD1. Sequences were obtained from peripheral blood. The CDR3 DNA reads TGTGCCAGCAGTGAAGCCGGGACAGATGAAAAACTGTTTTTT. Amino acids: CASSEAGTDEKLFF. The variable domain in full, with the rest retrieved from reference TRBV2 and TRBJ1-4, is EPEVTQTPSHQVTQMGQEVILRCVPISNHLYFYWYRQILGQKVEFLVSFYNNEISEKSEIFDDQFSVERPDGSNFTLKIRSTKLEDSAMYFCASSEAGTDEKLFFGSGTQLSVL.